This passage covers 23 T cell receptor beta chains from one sample sequenced in a study of cytomegalovirus exposure and HLA in healthy donors. A multiplex PCR was run with 60 Vbeta primers and 13 Jbeta primers. Sequencing was performed with immunoSEQ multiplex PCR; in TCRdb, only in-frame clones are kept and a portion is missing. Seen here are 70,000 or so clones, 86% observed once, and the top ten hold 1.5% to 2%. Sequencing was performed on PBMCs. The receptor source for this set is a woman aged 25-40 years in good health and CMV-seronegative.

The chain has TRBV4-1 and TRBJ2-5; 9 positions match TRBD2. This CDR3 is built from 14 residues. V dropped 4 bases and J dropped 5; count of bases not matched to a gene: 5. The germline V gene has CDR1 MGHRA and CDR2 YSYEKL. CDR3 residues: CASSLSGSRETQYF. The CDR3 DNA reads TGCGCCAGCAGCCTTAGCGGGAGCCGGGAGACCCAGTACTTC.

This sequence joins TRBV13 and TRBJ2-2, with TRBD2 matching 7 bases. V trimming: 5 bases; J trimming: 1 base; junction bases outside the gene matches: 4. Germline-derived CDR1 and CDR2 are PRHDT and FYEKMQ (reference sequence). The CDR3 length is 15 residues. The CDR3 bases are TGTGCCAGCAGCGAAGAGCGGGGGAACACCGGGGAGCTGTTTTTT. Its translation: CASSEERGNTGELFF.

The genes are TRBV6-4 and TRBJ2-3; 7 bases are shared with TRBD1. The CDR3 is 15 residues long. V was pared by 6 bases and J by 4 bases, with 10 bases of the junction left unmatched. The V gene's germline CDR1 is MRHNA and CDR2 SNTAGT. CDR3 coding DNA: TGTGCCAGCAGCCTGAGCCGACAGGGAGCAGATACGCAGTATTTT. This encodes CASSLSRQGADTQYF.

The chain is built from TRBV19 and TRBJ2-5; D possibly corresponds to TRBD1 (6 bases). The CDR3 runs 14 residues. From germline, CDR1 is LNHDA and CDR2 SQIVND (reference sequence). V was shortened by 2 bases and J by 2 bases, with 9 bases between the two germline ends. The CDR3 region has the DNA TGTGCCAGTAGTATACAGGGGCCACAAGAGACCCAGTACTTC. Translating it yields CASSIQGPQETQYF.

J is TRBJ2-7 and V is TRBV5-1, with 8 bases that match TRBD2. The CDR3 totals 16 residues. V lost 7 bases, J lost 2 bases, and 14 bases stayed unmatched. The germline V gene has CDR1 SGHRS and CDR2 YFSETQ. The CDR3 reads CASARSVAAGAYEQYF. CDR3 DNA: TGCGCCAGCGCGCGGAGTGTGGCAGCGGGGGCCTACGAGCAGTACTTC.

In its sample, this clone was seen once. The V and J genes are TRBV18 and TRBJ1-1; D perhaps matches TRBD1 (5 bases). CDR1 and CDR2 (germline): KGHSH, LQKENI. CDR3 length equals 13 residues. Trimming pared 8 bases from V and 4 bases from J, leaving 14 bases between. The CDR3 loop is CASTGGIGTEAFF. DNA for the CDR3: TGTGCCAGCACCGGGGGGATAGGCACTGAAGCTTTCTTT. The whole variable domain, filled in from reference TRBV18 and TRBJ1-1, reads NAGVMQNPRHLVRRRGQEARLRCSPMKGHSHVYWYRQLPEEGLKFMVYLQKENIIDESGMPKERFSAEFPKEGPSILRIQQVVRGDSAAYFCASTGGIGTEAFFGQGTRLTVV.

The V and J genes are TRBV19 and TRBJ1-2; maybe TRBD1 (5 bases). This CDR3 spans 13 amino acids. The V end was cut by 4 bases, the J end by 1 base, with 7 bases between. The germline V gene has CDR1 LNHDA and CDR2 SQIVND (reference sequence). The chain's CDR3 is CASSTGDNYGYTF. The CDR3 bases are TGTGCCAGTAGTACGGGGGATAACTATGGCTACACCTTC.

The rearrangement uses TRBV27 and TRBJ1-2; 8 positions agree with TRBD1. CDR1 is MNHEY, CDR2 SMNVEV, per germline (reference sequence). This CDR3 is 15 amino acids long. After removal of 4 bases from V and 2 bases from J, the junction contained 6 bases not matched to a gene. For the CDR3, the DNA is TGTGCCAGCAGTTCGCTGACAGGGGCAAACTATGGCTACACCTTC. It is translated as CASSSLTGANYGYTF.

This chain connects TRBV27 to TRBJ1-2; possibly TRBD1 for D (6 bases). CDR1 and CDR2 from the germline V gene are MNHEY and SMNVEV (reference sequence). Trimming left V 6 bases short and J 0 bases short, with 11 bases between. The CDR3 is 14 residues long. CDR3 amino acids: CASRATGPNYGYTF. The CDR3 DNA follows: TGTGCCAGCAGGGCGACAGGTCCTAACTATGGCTACACCTTC.

The genes are TRBV5-4 and TRBJ2-7; 10 bases fit TRBD2. Germline loops: CDR1 SGHNT, CDR2 YYREEE (reference sequence). V shed 5 bases, J shed 0 bases, and the junction held 2 bases outside the gene matches. The CDR3 spans 14 residues. As DNA, the CDR3 is TGTGCCAGCAGTAAGCGGGAGGGCTCCTACGAGCAGTACTTC. Residues: CASSKREGSYEQYF.

The V call is TRBV6-1, the J call TRBJ1-2; TRBD1 is a possible D gene (6 bases). Germline values: CDR1 MNHNS, CDR2 SASEGT. Trimming removed 3 bases at V and 4 bases at J, with 21 bases between. CDR3 length equals 17 residues. CDR3 protein: CASSEAEGGKLFYGYTF. The CDR3 DNA reads TGTGCCAGCAGTGAGGCGGAGGGGGGGAAATTATTCTATGGCTACACCTTC.

The gene calls are TRBV25-1 and TRBJ2-3, with 10 bases matching TRBD1. Germline CDR1 and CDR2: MGHDK and SYGVNS. V gave up 4 bases and J gave up 4 bases; unmatched junction bases: 8. The CDR3 runs 16 residues. CDR3: CASSARTGGPADTQYF. DNA of the CDR3: TGTGCCAGCAGTGCTAGGACAGGGGGGCCCGCAGATACGCAGTATTTT.

V usage is TRBV5-1 and J usage is TRBJ2-5; 12 positions match TRBD2. CDR3 length: 17 amino acids. The germline V gene encodes CDR1 SGHRS and CDR2 YFSETQ. Trimming removed 1 base from V and 6 bases from J; junction bases left unmatched: 10. CDR3 nucleotides: TGCGCCAGCAGCTTGAACCTAGCGGGAGGGGGGCCAAAGACCCAGTACTTC. Translated: CASSLNLAGGGPKTQYF.

V and J are TRBV5-6 and TRBJ2-1; maybe TRBD2 (6 bases). V was pared by 0 bases and J by 1 base, with 17 bases between. Germline V CDR1 and CDR2: SGHDT, YYEEEE. This CDR3 contains 18 residues. This CDR3 reads CASSLAGWDGGSYNEQFF. CDR3 coding DNA: TGTGCCAGCAGCTTGGCGGGGTGGGACGGGGGATCCTACAATGAGCAGTTCTTC.

The CDR3 is CASSSGLAGTETQYF. Here the CDR3 DNA reads TGTGCCAGCAGCTCGGGACTAGCGGGAACAGAGACCCAGTACTTC. The V gene is TRBV5-4, the J gene TRBJ2-5; 13 bases are shared with TRBD2. Germline V gene sequence: CDR1 SGHNT, CDR2 YYREEE (reference sequence). Trimming cost V 3 bases and J 4 bases; bases outside gene matches: 3. This CDR3 has 15 residues.

CDR3 nucleotide sequence: TGCGCCAGCAGCTTGGGAGGGAGCGCAGATACGCAGTATTTT. Translation gives CASSLGGSADTQYF. The V and J genes are TRBV5-1 and TRBJ2-3; a possible D gene is TRBD2 (5 bases). Germline V CDR1 and CDR2: SGHRS, YFSETQ. This CDR3 has 14 amino acids. V lost 0 bases and J lost 4, with 9 bases in between.

The chain is built from TRBV30 and TRBJ2-2, with TRBD2 matching 8 bases. The junction had 13 bases not matched to a gene; V was cut back by 2 bases and J by 5 bases. The CDR3 has 17 residues. Germline V gives CDR1 GTSNPN, CDR2 SVGIG (reference sequence). CDR3 sequence: CAWSLVGRASGTGELFF. CDR3 sequence (DNA): TGTGCCTGGAGTCTGGTCGGGAGGGCCTCGGGGACCGGGGAGCTGTTTTTT.

This chain connects TRBV5-8 to TRBJ2-1; D perhaps matches TRBD1 (5 bases). This CDR3 spans 12 amino acids. The V gene lost 2 bases and the J gene lost 12 bases, with 12 bases spanning the gap. Germline V CDR1 and CDR2: SGHTS, YDEGEE. The CDR3 spells CASSFSGYAQFF. The CDR3 bases are TGTGCCAGCAGCTTCTCAGGGTATGCGCAGTTCTTC. The entire variable domain, with the rest obtained from reference TRBV5-8 and TRBJ2-1, is as follows: EAGVTQSPTHLIKTRGQQATLRCSPISGHTSVYWYQQALGLGLQFLLWYDEGEERNRGNFPPRFSGRQFPNYSSELNVNALELEDSALYLCASSFSGYAQFFGPGTRLTVL.

The CDR3 protein is CASSQDSYNSPLHF. CDR3 nucleotide sequence: TGCGCCAGCAGCCAAGATTCATATAATTCACCCCTCCACTTT. V usage is TRBV4-3 and J usage is TRBJ1-6; D uncertain. The V end lost 0 bases, the J end lost 4 bases, and 4 bases lay between the germline ends. In germline, CDR1 is LGHNA, CDR2 YSLEER. The length of the CDR3 is 14 residues.

The V gene is TRBV29-1, the J gene TRBJ1-5; 11 bases map to TRBD1. The germline V gene encodes CDR1 SQVTM and CDR2 ANQGSEA. The CDR3 sequence is 14 residues long. Trimming removed 2 bases from V and 13 bases from J; junction bases left unmatched: 10. The CDR3 sequence: CSVETGTGGRGQHF. CDR3 DNA sequence: TGCAGCGTTGAAACGGGGACAGGGGGTCGCGGTCAGCATTTT.

The chain links TRBV28 to TRBJ1-2, with 9 bases matching TRBD1. The CDR3 loop spans 15 amino acids. The V segment lost 4 bases and the J segment 2 bases; nucleotides outside the gene matches: 5. Germline V CDR1 and CDR2: MDHEN, SYDVKM. In nucleotides, the CDR3 is TGTGCCAGCAGTTCATCTGGACAGGGGAACTATGGCTACACCTTC. Protein sequence: CASSSSGQGNYGYTF.

The chain uses TRBV5-5 and TRBJ2-7; 7 positions match TRBD1. CDR1 is SGHKS and CDR2 is YYEKEE in the germline V gene (reference sequence). With V trimmed by 4 bases and J by 0 bases, 10 bases remained unmatched. This CDR3 is built from 16 residues. CDR3 coding DNA: TGTGCCAGCAGCCATGCTACAGGGGCAAGCTCCTACGAGCAGTACTTC. Its protein is CASSHATGASSYEQYF.

V gene TRBV28 combines with J gene TRBJ2-1; 7 bases are a match to TRBD2. J was trimmed by 6 bases and V by 6 bases; bases with no gene match: 17. CDR3 length equals 17 residues. Germline V gene lookup returns CDR1 MDHEN and CDR2 SYDVKM. The CDR3 DNA follows: TGTGCCAGCAGCTCTGGGGCTAGCGGAGGGCCTCTCAATGAGCAGTTCTTC. Its translation is CASSSGASGGPLNEQFF.